A single sample gave rise to the 3 T cell receptor beta chains below, sequenced in a study of T-cell memory formation after mild COVID-19. TCRdb redid the calling of the 5' RACE reads with MiXCR, one entry per CDR3 protein. The sample yields 250,000 to 400,000 distinct CDR3 sequences, 13% to 15% seen once. Sequencing was carried out using PBMCs or a T cell subset sorted from them (not recorded which). Receptors were obtained from a man aged 18 to 30 who had mild COVID-19 (a few samples of this study predate the infection). Cell type and time point are not known.

This clonotype was counted between two and nine times. The chain uses TRBV4-2 and TRBJ2-2; the D gene is possibly TRBD1 (6 bases). Germline V gives CDR1 LGHNA, CDR2 YNFKEQ. Deletions cut 0 bases from V and 0 bases from J, with 8 bases between. This CDR3 contains 16 residues. This CDR3 is CASSQEGTTNTGELFF. DNA for the CDR3: TGTGCCAGCAGCCAAGAGGGGACAACGAACACCGGGGAGCTGTTTTTT.

The V gene is TRBV28, the J gene TRBJ2-7, with D possibly matching TRBD2 (5 bases). Trimming cost V 6 bases and J 6 bases, with 15 bases left between them. This CDR3 region has 13 residues. Germline CDR1 is MDHEN and CDR2 is SYDVKM. This CDR3 is CASRSGLWGEQYV. The CDR3 region has the DNA TGTGCCAGCAGGTCCGGACTCTGGGGCGAGCAGTACGTC.

A few counts support this clonotype. The chain is built from TRBV12-3 or TRBV12-4 and TRBJ1-2; 9 nucleotides align to TRBD1. The J segment lost 5 bases and the V segment lost 6 bases, leaving 13 bases of the junction unmatched. There are 16 residues in the CDR3. The CDR3, as DNA: TGTGCCAGCAGACAATCCGGGACAGGGACTGGGTATGGCTACACCTTC. Translated: CASRQSGTGTGYGYTF.